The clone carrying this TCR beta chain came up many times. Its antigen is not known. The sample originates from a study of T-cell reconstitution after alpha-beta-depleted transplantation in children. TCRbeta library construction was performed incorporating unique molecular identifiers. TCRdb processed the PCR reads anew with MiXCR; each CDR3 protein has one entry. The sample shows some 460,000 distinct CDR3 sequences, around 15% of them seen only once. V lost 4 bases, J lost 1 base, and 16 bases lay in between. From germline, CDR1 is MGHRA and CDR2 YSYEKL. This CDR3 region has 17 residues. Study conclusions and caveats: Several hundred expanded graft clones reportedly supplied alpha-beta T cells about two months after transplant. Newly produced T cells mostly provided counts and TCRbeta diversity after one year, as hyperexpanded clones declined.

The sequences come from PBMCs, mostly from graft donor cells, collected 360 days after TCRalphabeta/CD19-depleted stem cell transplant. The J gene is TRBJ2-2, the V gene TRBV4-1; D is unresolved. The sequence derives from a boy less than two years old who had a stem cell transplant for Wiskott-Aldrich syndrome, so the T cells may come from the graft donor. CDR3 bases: TGCGCCAGCAGCCTCTTTTACCCAACCGGGAACACCGGGGAGCTGTTTTTT. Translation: CASSLFYPTGNTGELFF.